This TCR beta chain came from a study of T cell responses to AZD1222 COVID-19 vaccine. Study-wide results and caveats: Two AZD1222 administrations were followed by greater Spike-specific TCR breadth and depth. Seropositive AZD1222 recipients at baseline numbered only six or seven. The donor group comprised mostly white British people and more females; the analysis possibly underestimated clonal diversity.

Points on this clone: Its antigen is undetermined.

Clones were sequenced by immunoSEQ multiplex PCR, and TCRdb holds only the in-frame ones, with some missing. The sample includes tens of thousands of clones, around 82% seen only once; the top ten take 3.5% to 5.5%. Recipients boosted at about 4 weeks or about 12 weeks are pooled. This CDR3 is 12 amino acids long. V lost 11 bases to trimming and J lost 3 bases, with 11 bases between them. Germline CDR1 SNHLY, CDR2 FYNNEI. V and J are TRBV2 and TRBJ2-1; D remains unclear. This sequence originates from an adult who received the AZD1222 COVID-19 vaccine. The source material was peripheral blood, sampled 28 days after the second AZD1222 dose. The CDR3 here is CAAVGDYNEQFF. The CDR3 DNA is TGTGCCGCCGTTGGGGACTACAATGAGCAGTTCTTC.